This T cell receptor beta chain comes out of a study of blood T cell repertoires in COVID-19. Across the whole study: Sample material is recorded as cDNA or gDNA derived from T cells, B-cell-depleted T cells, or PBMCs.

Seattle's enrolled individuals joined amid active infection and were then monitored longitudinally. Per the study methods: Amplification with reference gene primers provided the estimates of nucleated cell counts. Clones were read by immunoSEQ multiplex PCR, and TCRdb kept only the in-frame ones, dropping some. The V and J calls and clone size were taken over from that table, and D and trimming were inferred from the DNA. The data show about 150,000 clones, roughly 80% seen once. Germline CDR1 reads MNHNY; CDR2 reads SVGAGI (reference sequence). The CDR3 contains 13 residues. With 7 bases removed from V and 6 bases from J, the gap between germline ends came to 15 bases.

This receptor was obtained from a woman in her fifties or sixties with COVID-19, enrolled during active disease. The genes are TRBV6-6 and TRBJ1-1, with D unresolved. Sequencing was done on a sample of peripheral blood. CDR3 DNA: TGTGCCAGCAAAGACTACCTAGGCGCTGAAGCTTTCTTT. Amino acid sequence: CASKDYLGAEAFF.